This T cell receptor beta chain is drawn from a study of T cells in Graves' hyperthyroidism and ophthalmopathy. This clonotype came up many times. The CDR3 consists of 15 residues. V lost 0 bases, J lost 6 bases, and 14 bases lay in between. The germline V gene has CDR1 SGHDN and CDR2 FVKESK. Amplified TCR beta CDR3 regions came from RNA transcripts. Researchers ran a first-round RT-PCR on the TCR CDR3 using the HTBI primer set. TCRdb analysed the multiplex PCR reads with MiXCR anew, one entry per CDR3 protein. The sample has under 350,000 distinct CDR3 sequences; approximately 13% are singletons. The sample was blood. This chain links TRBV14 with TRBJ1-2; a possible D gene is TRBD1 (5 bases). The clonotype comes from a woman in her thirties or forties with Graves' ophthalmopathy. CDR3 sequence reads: CASSQDHLAGHGYTF. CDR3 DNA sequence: TGTGCCAGCAGCCAAGACCACCTGGCAGGGCATGGCTACACCTTC.